Shown below are 21 T cell receptor beta chains from a single sample sequenced in a study of blood T cells in healthy people across ages. Alongside a J-beta primer mix, a sample-barcoded 5' primer served in a second PCR lasting roughly 6 to 11 cycles. TCRdb reprocessed the 5' RACE reads via MiXCR and lists one record per CDR3 protein. The data hold about 1.6 million distinct CDR3 sequences, with roughly 30% observed a single time. Material: blood. The receptors here all came from a woman under 40 in good health.

This clonotype showed up just a few times. The rearrangement links TRBV11-2 to TRBJ2-1; a weak D match, TRBD2 (6 bases). Trimming cost V 5 bases and J 6 bases, with 17 bases left between them. The CDR3 contains 15 residues. CDR1 and CDR2 from the germline V gene are SGHAT and FQNNGV. The DNA of the CDR3 is TGTGCCAGCAGCCCTCTGAGAGGGAGGCGCAATGAGCAGTTCTTC. It is translated as CASSPLRGRRNEQFF.

J is TRBJ2-1 and V is TRBV5-1, with TRBD1 matching 9 bases. Germline-derived CDR1 and CDR2 are SGHRS and YFSETQ. J was trimmed by 9 bases and V by 4 bases; bases with no gene match: 8. There are 14 residues in the CDR3. The CDR3 reads CASSPGTGFGEQFF. The CDR3 DNA is TGCGCCAGCAGCCCCGGGACAGGGTTTGGTGAGCAGTTCTTC.

This chain uses TRBV24-1 with TRBJ1-2; TRBD1 matches 9 bases. The CDR3 is 13 residues long. With 6 bases clipped from V and 4 bases from J, the junction kept 2 bases outside the gene matches. Germline V CDR1 and CDR2: KGHDR, SFDVKD. For the CDR3, the DNA is TGTGCCACCAGTCAGGGACAGGGCTATGGCTACACCTTC. This encodes CATSQGQGYGYTF.

Only a few counts were recorded for this clonotype. V usage is TRBV9 and J usage is TRBJ2-7; TRBD1 matches at 11 bases. V lost 3 bases to trimming and J lost 6 bases; unmatched junction nucleotides: 5. CDR1 is SGDLS and CDR2 is YYNGEE in the germline V gene. The CDR3 runs to 14 residues. The DNA for the CDR3 is TGTGCCAGCAGCGGGGGGACAGGGGGAAGCGAGCAGTACTTC. This encodes CASSGGTGGSEQYF.

This clonotype came up a few times. The CDR3 DNA sequence: TGCGCCAGCAGCCAAGAACAGCGACTAGCGGGTTACCAAGAGACCCAGTACTTC. This gives the protein CASSQEQRLAGYQETQYF. The J gene is TRBJ2-5, the V gene TRBV4-1, with TRBD2 matching 10 bases. The CDR3 is made up of 18 amino acids. The V segment lost 0 bases and the J segment 0 bases; nucleotides outside the gene matches: 7. Germline loops: CDR1 MGHRA, CDR2 YSYEKL.

The chain employs TRBV25-1 and TRBJ2-5, with a possible D match to TRBD1 (5 bases). The germline gives CDR1 MGHDK, CDR2 SYGVNS. Trimming took 3 bases from V and 3 from J, leaving 14 bases between them. The CDR3 extends over 15 amino acids. CDR3 DNA sequence: TGTGCCAGCAGTGATCAGGGCAATGAGGAAGAGACCCAGTACTTC. Translating it yields CASSDQGNEEETQYF.

This clonotype was seen a handful of times. The rearrangement joins TRBV5-1 to TRBJ2-7, with TRBD1 as a possible D gene (6 bases). Germline V gene data show CDR1 as SGHRS and CDR2 as YFSETQ. The CDR3 has 16 residues. Trimming pared 4 bases from V and 2 bases from J, leaving 19 bases between. DNA of the CDR3: TGCGCCAGCAGCCTCAGACAGGTTAGCGCTACCTACGAGCAGTACTTC. Amino acid sequence: CASSLRQVSATYEQYF.

This clonotype was counted only a few times. The chain is built from TRBV27 and TRBJ2-4; 10 positions match TRBD1. TRBJ2-7 matches the DNA end more closely, so the J call is doubtful. Germline CDR1 MNHEY, CDR2 SMNVEV (reference sequence). CDR3 length: 14 amino acids. This chain's CDR3 is CASSFGTGAPEQYF. As DNA, the CDR3 is TGTGCCAGCAGTTTCGGGACAGGGGCTCCCGAGCAGTACTTC.

The rearrangement links TRBV7-8 to TRBJ1-6; TRBD1 might be the D (5 bases). V lost 2 bases to trimming and J lost 8 bases, with 13 bases between them. Looked up from germline, CDR1 is SGHVS and CDR2 is FQNEAQ. The CDR3 loop spans 15 amino acids. CDR3 DNA sequence: TGTGCCAGCAGCTTAAGAAGACAGAGGGATTCACCCCTCCACTTT. It translates to CASSLRRQRDSPLHF.

The sample holds a few counts of this clonotype. The V and J genes are TRBV27 and TRBJ1-2; D might be TRBD1 (5 bases). CDR1 and CDR2 from the germline V gene are MNHEY and SMNVEV (reference sequence). The V and J ends lost 7 bases and 0 bases respectively, with 15 bases between them. The CDR3 has 15 amino acids. The CDR3 DNA follows: TGTGCCAGCACCAGAACAGGCGCTTCTAACTATGGCTACACCTTC. Its protein is CASTRTGASNYGYTF.

This chain connects TRBV2 to TRBJ2-7; 11 positions match TRBD2. The DNA matches TRBJ2-5 better at its end, which makes the J call doubtful. Germline values: CDR1 SNHLY, CDR2 FYNNEI. The length of the CDR3 is 15 residues. The CDR3 here is CASSVSGGGGETQYF. The CDR3 DNA sequence: TGTGCCAGCAGTGTTAGCGGGGGGGGAGGAGAGACCCAGTACTTC.

At least ten counts were recorded for this clonotype. The chain is built from TRBV5-5 and TRBJ2-5, with D possibly matching TRBD2 (7 bases). V lost 3 bases and J lost 4, with 10 bases in between. The CDR3 runs 13 residues. Looked up from germline, CDR1 is SGHKS and CDR2 is YYEKEE (reference sequence). The CDR3 DNA sequence: TGTGCCAGCAGCTCGAGGGGGGGAGAGACCCAGTACTTC. Protein product: CASSSRGGETQYF.

V usage is TRBV10-3 and J usage is TRBJ2-3; D is uncertain. The ends were cut back, 8 bases at V and 1 base at J, with 13 bases in the middle. The CDR3 totals 14 residues. Germline V gene sequence: CDR1 ENHRY, CDR2 SYGVKD. The CDR3 sequence: CAIHPGRGTDTQYF. CDR3 nucleotide sequence: TGTGCCATCCACCCAGGACGGGGCACAGATACGCAGTATTTT.

This chain joins TRBV5-1 and TRBJ1-1; tentative D call: TRBD1 (5 bases). Trimming left V 3 bases short and J 3 bases short, with 9 bases between. The germline V gene has CDR1 SGHRS and CDR2 YFSETQ. The CDR3 consists of 13 residues. In DNA form, the CDR3 reads TGCGCCAGCAGCTACTTACAGGACACTGAAGCTTTCTTT. Protein: CASSYLQDTEAFF.

A few counts support this clonotype. The chain combines TRBV5-5 with TRBJ1-2, with 11 bases lining up with TRBD1. Germline assignment: CDR1 SGHKS and CDR2 YYEKEE (reference sequence). The CDR3 is made up of 15 amino acids. Trimming took 3 bases from V and 3 from J; bases not matched to a gene: 4. CDR3 residues: CASSWWGQGDYGYTF. DNA for the CDR3: TGTGCCAGCAGCTGGTGGGGACAGGGGGACTATGGCTACACCTTC.

This clonotype was seen ten or more times. This chain uses TRBV29-1 with TRBJ2-7; 9 nucleotides agree with TRBD1. CDR3 length: 14 residues. Germline V gene lookup returns CDR1 SQVTM and CDR2 ANQGSEA. Trimming took 4 bases from V and 3 from J; bases not matched to a gene: 7. The CDR3 is CSVAGTGKGYEQYF. The CDR3 DNA reads as TGCAGCGTTGCTGGGACAGGGAAGGGCTACGAGCAGTACTTC.

The chain uses TRBV30 and TRBJ2-3; the D gene is possibly TRBD2 (7 bases). Trimming cost V 8 bases and J 4 bases, with 16 bases left between them. The length of the CDR3 is 13 residues. Germline V gene data show CDR1 as GTSNPN and CDR2 as SVGIG (reference sequence). CDR3 amino acids: CARAEGGPDTQYF. In nucleotides, the CDR3 is TGTGCCCGCGCCGAGGGGGGGCCAGATACGCAGTATTTT.

V is TRBV7-2 and J is TRBJ2-3, with D unclear. The length of the CDR3 is 16 residues. V was cut by 2 bases and J by 2 bases, with 14 bases left in between. From germline, CDR1 is SGHTA and CDR2 FQGNSA. The CDR3 reads CASSLRRLRNTDTQYF. CDR3 sequence (DNA): TGTGCCAGCAGCTTACGGCGTTTGCGGAACACAGATACGCAGTATTTT.

This chain connects TRBV5-1 to TRBJ2-7; 8 bases match TRBD2. The germline V gene has CDR1 SGHRS and CDR2 YFSETQ. The CDR3 consists of 15 residues. The ends lost 4 bases at V and 5 bases at J; junction bases unmatched: 11. In nucleotides, the CDR3 is TGCGCCAGCAGCCTTTTAGCGGGATACCTAGACGAGCAGTACTTC. Translation: CASSLLAGYLDEQYF.

This clonotype was observed a handful of times. The rearrangement links TRBV9 to TRBJ2-7; possibly TRBD1 for D (6 bases). Trimming cost V 4 bases and J 3 bases, with 14 bases left between them. The CDR3 extends over 14 amino acids. Germline V gene lookup returns CDR1 SGDLS and CDR2 YYNGEE. DNA of the CDR3: TGTGCCAGCAGCCCACGGACAGAGAACTACGAGCAGTACTTC. The encoded protein is CASSPRTENYEQYF.

This chain's CDR3 is CSAQTLAGANYNEQFF. CDR3 coding DNA: TGCAGTGCCCAAACCCTAGCGGGAGCCAACTACAATGAGCAGTTCTTC. The chain carries TRBV20-1 and TRBJ2-1, with 10 positions matching TRBD2. The CDR3 spans 16 residues. V was clipped by 6 bases and J by 3 bases; unmatched bases: 11. Germline V CDR1 and CDR2: DFQATT, SNEGSKA (reference sequence).